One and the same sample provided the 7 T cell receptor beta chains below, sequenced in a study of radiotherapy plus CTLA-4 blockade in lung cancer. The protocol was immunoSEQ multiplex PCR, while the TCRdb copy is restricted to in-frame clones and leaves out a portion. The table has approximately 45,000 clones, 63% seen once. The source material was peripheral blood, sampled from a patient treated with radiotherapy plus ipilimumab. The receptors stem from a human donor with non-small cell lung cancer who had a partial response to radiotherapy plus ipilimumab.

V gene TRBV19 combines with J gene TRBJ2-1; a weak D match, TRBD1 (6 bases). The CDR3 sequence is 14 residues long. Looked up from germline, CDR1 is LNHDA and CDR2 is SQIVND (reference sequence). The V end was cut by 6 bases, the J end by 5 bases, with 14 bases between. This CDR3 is CASSTGSLDNEQFF. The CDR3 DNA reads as TGTGCCAGTAGCACAGGGAGTTTGGACAATGAGCAGTTCTTC. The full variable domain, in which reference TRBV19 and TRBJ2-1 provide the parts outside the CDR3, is DGGITQSPKYLFRKEGQNVTLSCEQNLNHDAMYWYRQDPGQGLRLIYYSQIVNDFQKGDIAEGYSVSREKKESFPLTVTSAQKNPTAFYLCASSTGSLDNEQFFGPGTRLTVL.

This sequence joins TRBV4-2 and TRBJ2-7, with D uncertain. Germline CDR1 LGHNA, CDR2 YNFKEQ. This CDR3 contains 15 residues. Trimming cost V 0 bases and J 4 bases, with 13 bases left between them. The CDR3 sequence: CASSQDVGRKYEQYF. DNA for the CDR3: TGTGCCAGCAGCCAAGATGTTGGCAGAAAATACGAGCAGTACTTC.

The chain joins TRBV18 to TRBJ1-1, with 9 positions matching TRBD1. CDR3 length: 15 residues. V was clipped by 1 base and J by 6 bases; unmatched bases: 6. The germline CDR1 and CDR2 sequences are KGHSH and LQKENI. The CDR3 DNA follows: TGTGCCAGCTCACCACGACAGGGGGGGGAGGCTGAAGCTTTCTTT. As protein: CASSPRQGGEAEAFF. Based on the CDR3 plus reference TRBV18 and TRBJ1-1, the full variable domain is NAGVMQNPRHLVRRRGQEARLRCSPMKGHSHVYWYRQLPEEGLKFMVYLQKENIIDESGMPKERFSAEFPKEGPSILRIQQVVRGDSAAYFCASSPRQGGEAEAFFGQGTRLTVV.

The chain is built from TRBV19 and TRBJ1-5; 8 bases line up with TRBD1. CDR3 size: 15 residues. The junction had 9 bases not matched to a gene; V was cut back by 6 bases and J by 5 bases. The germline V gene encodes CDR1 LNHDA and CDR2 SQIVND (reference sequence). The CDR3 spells CASSLGQEGDQPQHF. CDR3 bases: TGTGCCAGTAGCCTGGGACAGGAGGGGGATCAGCCCCAGCATTTT.

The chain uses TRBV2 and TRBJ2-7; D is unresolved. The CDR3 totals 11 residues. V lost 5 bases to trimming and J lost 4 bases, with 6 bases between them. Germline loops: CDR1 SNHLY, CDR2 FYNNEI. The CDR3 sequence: CASSYLYEQYF. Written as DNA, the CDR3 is TGTGCCAGCAGTTATCTGTACGAGCAGTACTTC.

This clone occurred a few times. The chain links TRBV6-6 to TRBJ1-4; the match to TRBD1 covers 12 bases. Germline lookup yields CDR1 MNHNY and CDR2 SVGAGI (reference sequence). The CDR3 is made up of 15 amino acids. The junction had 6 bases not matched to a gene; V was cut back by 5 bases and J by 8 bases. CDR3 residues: CASSSPGTGGEKLFF. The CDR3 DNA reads TGTGCCAGCAGTAGTCCCGGGACAGGGGGCGAAAAACTGTTTTTT.

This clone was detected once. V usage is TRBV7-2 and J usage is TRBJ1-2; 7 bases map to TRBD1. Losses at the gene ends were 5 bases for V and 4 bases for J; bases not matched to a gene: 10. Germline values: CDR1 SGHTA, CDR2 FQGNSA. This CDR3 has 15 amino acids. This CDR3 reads CASSPTGTLSYGYTF. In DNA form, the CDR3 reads TGTGCCAGCAGCCCGACAGGGACCCTTAGCTATGGCTACACCTTC.